What follows are 26 T cell receptor beta chains derived from one specimen sequenced in a study of cytomegalovirus exposure and HLA in healthy donors (dated by TCRdb to 2015 to 2018). The library was produced with the immunoSEQ multiplex PCR assay. For the multiplex PCR, a mixture combining 60 forward primers for TCR Vbeta segments and 13 reverse primers for TCR Jbeta segments was used. This immuneACCESS table, as held by TCRdb, lists in-frame sequences with V and J called but not all clones. Of the missing ones, under half trace to an unresolved V gene in checked studies; the others have no known cause. For this sample there are about 140,000 clones; about 78% appear just once. The top ten clones comprise around 6.8% of the sample. Input material: PBMCs. The receptors originated from a man between 40 and 49 years old in good health and CMV-seropositive.

J is TRBJ1-1 and V is TRBV27, with D maybe TRBD1 (5 bases). The germline CDR1 and CDR2 sequences are MNHEY and SMNVEV (reference sequence). Trimming stripped 5 bases from V and 1 base from J, with 20 bases between. This CDR3 spans 17 amino acids. CDR3 amino acids: CASSTLKVGAKNTEAFF. CDR3 in DNA: TGTGCCAGCAGTACTCTCAAGGTAGGGGCCAAGAACACTGAAGCTTTCTTT.

V is TRBV9 and J is TRBJ1-5, with a weak D call TRBD1 (5 bases). Per the germline V gene, CDR1 is SGDLS and CDR2 is YYNGEE. The CDR3 runs 17 residues. Deletions cut 0 bases from V and 0 bases from J, with 13 bases between. In nucleotides, the CDR3 is TGTGCCAGCAGCGTAGACCCTCGGGGGTATAGCAATCAGCCCCAGCATTTT. This sequence encodes CASSVDPRGYSNQPQHF.

This clone was found once. Other DNA sequences in this sample translate to the same CDR3. The V call is TRBV5-1, the J call TRBJ1-4, with a possible D match to TRBD1 (5 bases). The CDR3 has 15 amino acids. The germline CDR1 and CDR2 sequences are SGHRS and YFSETQ. Trimming left V 1 base short and J 0 bases short, with 7 bases between. The CDR3 DNA sequence: TGCGCCAGCAGCTTGACAGGCGCAACTAATGAAAAACTGTTTTTT. This encodes CASSLTGATNEKLFF.

To note about this clone: This specimen includes other DNA sequences encoding the same CDR3. V gene TRBV19 combines with J gene TRBJ1-2; D remains ambiguous. V lost 6 bases and J 8 bases, leaving 16 bases between the germline ends. CDR3 size: 13 residues. CDR1 LNHDA and CDR2 SQIVND come from the germline V gene (reference sequence). The CDR3 is CASSDLVRGGYTF. The CDR3 region has the DNA TGTGCCAGTAGCGACCTGGTAAGAGGCGGCTACACCTTC.

The rearrangement uses TRBV2 and TRBJ2-5; 9 positions match TRBD2. V lost 6 bases to trimming and J lost 7 bases; unmatched junction nucleotides: 12. Germline-derived CDR1 and CDR2 are SNHLY and FYNNEI. The CDR3 contains 15 residues. CDR3: CASRASGVKGGTQYF. In DNA, the CDR3 is TGTGCCAGCAGGGCTAGCGGGGTGAAGGGAGGGACCCAGTACTTC.

This clone was seen once. The V and J genes are TRBV5-1 and TRBJ2-7; D is perhaps TRBD2 (6 bases). The length of the CDR3 is 15 residues. Germline assignment: CDR1 SGHRS and CDR2 YFSETQ. Between the trimmed V and J ends, which lost 4 bases and 0 bases, there was a span of 14 bases. The CDR3 region has the DNA TGCGCCAGCAGCGGCGGGACGTCCCGCTCCTACGAGCAGTACTTC. It yields the protein CASSGGTSRSYEQYF.

In its sample, this clone was seen once. V usage is TRBV5-4 and J usage is TRBJ1-2; 9 positions agree with TRBD1. Germline CDR1 reads SGHNT; CDR2 reads YYREEE (reference sequence). The CDR3 length is 15 residues. V trimming: 4 bases; J trimming: 1 base; junction bases outside the gene matches: 5. The CDR3 sequence is CASSGGTGINYGYTF. CDR3 DNA: TGTGCCAGCAGCGGGGGGACAGGGATTAACTATGGCTACACCTTC.

The chain joins TRBV19 to TRBJ1-1; D unclear. Germline V gene sequence: CDR1 LNHDA, CDR2 SQIVND (reference sequence). Between the trimmed V and J ends, which lost 5 bases and 3 bases, there was a span of 16 bases. The CDR3 runs 15 residues. CDR3 nucleotide sequence: TGTGCCAGTAGTCCCCAGGAGGGTAGGTACACTGAAGCTTTCTTT. Encoded protein: CASSPQEGRYTEAFF.

J is TRBJ2-7 and V is TRBV2; 8 bases align to TRBD2. Per germline, CDR1 SNHLY and CDR2 FYNNEI. This CDR3 region has 14 residues. V shed 8 bases and J 6 bases; nucleotides not matched to a gene: 12. This CDR3 is CASLGTSPRPEQYF. The CDR3 nucleotides read TGTGCCAGCCTCGGGACTAGTCCTCGTCCCGAGCAGTACTTC.

Of note for this clone: The final CDR3 position lacks the conserved phenylalanine or tryptophan, pointing to a likely read error. This chain links TRBV6-5 with TRBJ1-2; possible D gene TRBD1, 5 bases. CDR1 and CDR2 from the germline V gene are MNHEY and SVGAGI. CDR3 size: 13 residues. V lost 8 bases and J lost 10, with 20 bases in between. The CDR3 DNA reads as TGTGCCAGCCTCTCTCCAGGGTTGGGGCACTACACCCTC. Translating gives CASLSPGLGHYTL.

The chain joins TRBV4-1 to TRBJ1-1; TRBD1 aligns across 7 bases. After removal of 4 bases from V and 0 bases from J, the junction contained 8 bases not matched to a gene. This CDR3 is built from 16 residues. CDR1 and CDR2 (germline): MGHRA, YSYEKL. CDR3 sequence (DNA): TGCGCCAGCAGCCCCAGGGGGAGTGGAATGAACACTGAAGCTTTCTTT. Its protein is CASSPRGSGMNTEAFF.

The V gene is TRBV10-3, the J gene TRBJ1-2; TRBD1 agrees at 9 bases. The CDR3 is made up of 13 amino acids. Per germline, CDR1 ENHRY and CDR2 SYGVKD. The J segment lost 8 bases and the V segment lost 6 bases, leaving 7 bases of the junction unmatched. The CDR3, as DNA: TGTGCCATCAGCGAAGGGACAGGGAAAGGCTACACCTTC. It specifies CAISEGTGKGYTF.

The rearrangement joins TRBV6-5 to TRBJ2-6, with D perhaps matching TRBD2 (5 bases). CDR1 MNHEY and CDR2 SVGAGI come from the germline V gene. This CDR3 has 16 residues. Trimming removed 3 bases from V and 0 bases from J, with 9 bases in between. The CDR3 here is CASSYSGSSGANVLTF. CDR3 coding DNA: TGTGCCAGCAGTTATTCGGGAAGCTCTGGGGCCAACGTCCTGACTTTC.

V and J are TRBV9 and TRBJ2-1; 13 bases are shared with TRBD2. The germline V gene encodes CDR1 SGDLS and CDR2 YYNGEE. Unmatched junction bases numbered 2, after V lost 2 bases and J lost 9 bases. The CDR3 length is 14 residues. The CDR3 is CASSVGTSGTEQFF. In DNA form, the CDR3 reads TGTGCCAGCAGCGTGGGGACTAGCGGGACTGAGCAGTTCTTC.

CDR3 region: CSGGTWGQPQHF. CDR3 in DNA: TGCAGCGGCGGGACTTGGGGTCAGCCCCAGCATTTT. The V call is TRBV29-1, the J call TRBJ1-5, with D tentatively TRBD1 (5 bases). The CDR3 is 12 amino acids. V lost 7 bases and J 6 bases, leaving 13 bases between the germline ends. Germline CDR1 reads SQVTM; CDR2 reads ANQGSEA.

The rearrangement links TRBV5-1 to TRBJ2-5; 7 nucleotides match TRBD1. This CDR3 is built from 16 residues. Germline V gene lookup returns CDR1 SGHRS and CDR2 YFSETQ. The trim removed 4 bases at V and 0 bases at J, leaving 9 bases unmatched. The CDR3 spells CASSIGQDGYQETQYF. In nucleotides, the CDR3 is TGCGCCAGCAGCATCGGACAGGATGGGTACCAAGAGACCCAGTACTTC.

Only one count was recorded for this clone. This chain joins TRBV6-6 and TRBJ2-5; 7 bases match TRBD2. The CDR3 contains 14 residues. Germline CDR1 and CDR2: MNHNY and SVGAGI (reference sequence). V lost 5 bases and J lost 5; bases outside the gene matches: 8. DNA of the CDR3: TGTGCCAGCAGTCAACTAGCGTTCCGGGAGACCCAGTACTTC. The encoded protein is CASSQLAFRETQYF.

The rearrangement joins TRBV6-1 to TRBJ2-7; D is unresolved. Trimming stripped 4 bases from V and 2 bases from J, with 15 bases between. Germline V gene data show CDR1 as MNHNS and CDR2 as SASEGT. The CDR3 covers 15 residues. The CDR3 region is CASSAQNNDPYEQYF. CDR3 DNA sequence: TGTGCCAGCAGTGCACAGAACAATGACCCCTACGAGCAGTACTTC.

The rearrangement uses TRBV13 and TRBJ2-2; 10 nucleotides align to TRBD1. This CDR3 is built from 18 residues. J lost 6 bases, V lost 5 bases, and 15 bases had no gene match. Germline CDR1 PRHDT, CDR2 FYEKMQ (reference sequence). The CDR3 DNA reads TGTGCCAGCAGCGCCCTTTTCGGACAGGGGGTGTTCTCCGGGGAGCTGTTTTTT. It yields the protein CASSALFGQGVFSGELFF.

The chain is built from TRBV7-8 and TRBJ1-2, with a possible D match to TRBD1 (5 bases). The CDR3 is 13 amino acids. V was trimmed by 5 bases and J by 7 bases, leaving 14 bases between them. The germline CDR1 and CDR2 sequences are SGHVS and FQNEAQ. The CDR3, as DNA: TGTGCCAGCAGCACTCAGGGAACCGGTGGCTACACCTTC. Its protein is CASSTQGTGGYTF. Variable domain in full (rest from reference TRBV7-8 and TRBJ1-2): GAGVSQSPRYKVAKRGQDVALRCDPISGHVSLFWYQQALGQGPEFLTYFQNEAQLDKSGLPSDRFFAERPEGSVSTLKIQRTQQEDSAVYLCASSTQGTGGYTFGSGTRLTVV.

The chain joins TRBV11-2 to TRBJ1-4; a weak D match, TRBD1 (6 bases). The CDR3 contains 13 residues. Germline CDR1 SGHAT, CDR2 FQNNGV. The ends were cut back, 5 bases at V and 4 bases at J, with 8 bases in the middle. CDR3 bases: TGTGCCAGCAGCGACAGGAATAATGAAAAACTGTTTTTT. Protein: CASSDRNNEKLFF.

V gene TRBV9 combines with J gene TRBJ2-5; 12 positions agree with TRBD2. V gave up 4 bases and J gave up 5 bases; unmatched junction bases: 3. The CDR3 has 14 amino acids. CDR1 and CDR2 (germline): SGDLS, YYNGEE. This CDR3 is CASSLAGGLETQYF. DNA for the CDR3: TGTGCCAGCAGCCTAGCGGGAGGGCTTGAGACCCAGTACTTC.

The chain has TRBV19 and TRBJ2-7, with 7 bases that match TRBD1. Trimming removed 4 bases from V and 2 bases from J; junction bases left unmatched: 8. The germline V gene has CDR1 LNHDA and CDR2 SQIVND (reference sequence). This CDR3 spans 15 amino acids. The CDR3 nucleotides read TGTGCCAGTAGTAGAGGGACAGCCTCGACCTACGAGCAGTACTTC. Translating it yields CASSRGTASTYEQYF.

In this sample, this clone turned up a few times. The chain joins TRBV5-4 to TRBJ1-4, with 10 bases matching TRBD1. The CDR3 length is 17 residues. Looked up from germline, CDR1 is SGHNT and CDR2 is YYREEE (reference sequence). V dropped 0 bases and J dropped 0; count of bases not matched to a gene: 2. The CDR3 sequence is CASSLGGQGSTNEKLFF. DNA of the CDR3: TGTGCCAGCAGCTTGGGGGGACAGGGGTCAACTAATGAAAAACTGTTTTTT.

V usage is TRBV19 and J usage is TRBJ1-4; D not resolved. Germline loops: CDR1 LNHDA, CDR2 SQIVND (reference sequence). The CDR3 consists of 14 residues. Trimming shortened V by 11 bases and J by 3 bases, and 16 bases separated the two germline ends. CDR3 residues: CACAPTPSNEKLFF. The CDR3 region has the DNA TGTGCCTGCGCCCCGACACCCTCTAATGAAAAACTGTTTTTT.

This rearrangement joins TRBV5-4 to TRBJ1-1, with 9 bases lining up with TRBD1. The CDR3 is 15 residues long. With V trimmed by 5 bases and J by 1 base, 6 bases remained unmatched. The germline gives CDR1 SGHNT, CDR2 YYREEE (reference sequence). The CDR3 loop reads CASSLTGQGNTEAFF. DNA of the CDR3: TGTGCCAGCAGTTTGACGGGACAGGGGAACACTGAAGCTTTCTTT.